Following are 14 T cell receptor beta chains from one sample sequenced in a study of OX40 agonist ivuxolimab in advanced cancers. Measured with immunoSEQ multiplex PCR; TCRdb has only the in-frame clones, and not every one. The table lists 50,000 to 65,000 clones, over 65% of them singletons. Sequenced material: CD4+ or CD8+ T cells sorted from blood, taken in a trial of the OX40 agonist ivuxolimab. The receptors were gathered from an adult with an advanced solid tumor such as melanoma, head and neck, liver or kidney cancer.

This clone was seen only a few times. V usage is TRBV7-9 and J usage is TRBJ2-5; D unresolved. Between the trimmed V and J ends, which lost 2 bases and 1 base, there was a span of 11 bases. This CDR3 has 15 residues. In germline, CDR1 is SEHNR, CDR2 FQNEAQ (reference sequence). CDR3 DNA sequence: TGTGCCAGCAGCTTATACCAAGGTCCCCAAGAGACCCAGTACTTC. Residues: CASSLYQGPQETQYF.

In its sample, this clone was seen once. CDR3 in amino acids: CASSTGQGYYGYTF. CDR3 bases: TGTGCCAGCAGCACAGGACAGGGCTACTATGGCTACACCTTC. J is TRBJ1-2 and V is TRBV7-9; 8 nucleotides match TRBD1. V was pared by 5 bases and J by 3 bases, with 5 bases of the junction left unmatched. Germline lookup yields CDR1 SEHNR and CDR2 FQNEAQ (reference sequence). This CDR3 spans 14 amino acids.

The gene calls are TRBV11-1 and TRBJ1-1, with 8 bases matching TRBD1. Germline lookup yields CDR1 SGHAT and CDR2 FQDESV (reference sequence). The CDR3 is made up of 16 amino acids. V lost 3 bases and J lost 4; bases outside the gene matches: 10. DNA for the CDR3: TGTGCCAGCAGCTTCCGAGAGGGTGGACAGGGCACTGAAGCTTTCTTT. Translating it yields CASSFREGGQGTEAFF.

The chain has TRBV5-1 and TRBJ2-1; 7 bases line up with TRBD2. V shed 0 bases and J 2 bases; nucleotides not matched to a gene: 8. This CDR3 spans 17 amino acids. Per the germline V gene, CDR1 is SGHRS and CDR2 is YFSETQ. The CDR3 bases are TGCGCCAGCAGCTTGGGCCCGGGACTAACCCCCTACAATGAGCAGTTCTTC. Translated: CASSLGPGLTPYNEQFF. Combining the CDR3 with reference TRBV5-1 and TRBJ2-1 gives the whole variable domain KAGVTQTPRYLIKTRGQQVTLSCSPISGHRSVSWYQQTPGQGLQFLFEYFSETQRNKGNFPGRFSGRQFSNSRSEMNVSTLELGDSALYLCASSLGPGLTPYNEQFFGPGTRLTVL.

Only a few counts were recorded for this clone. The chain carries TRBV4-1 and TRBJ2-3, with TRBD2 matching over 12 bases. The CDR3 is 18 amino acids. Germline V gives CDR1 MGHRA, CDR2 YSYEKL. V dropped 3 bases and J dropped 2; count of bases not matched to a gene: 9. The chain's CDR3 is CASSHVGTSGSTTDTQYF. The CDR3 region has the DNA TGCGCCAGCAGCCACGTTGGGACTAGCGGGTCAACCACAGATACGCAGTATTTT.

The rearrangement links TRBV5-1 to TRBJ1-2, with 8 bases aligning to TRBD1. The CDR3 runs 13 residues. Germline CDR1 and CDR2: SGHRS and YFSETQ. J lost 8 bases, V lost 0 bases, and 3 bases had no gene match. CDR3 loop: CASSLGQGLGYTF. The CDR3 bases are TGCGCCAGCAGCTTGGGACAGGGGCTGGGCTACACCTTC.

The chain recombines TRBV19 with TRBJ1-2; the D is unclear. The CDR3 loop spans 14 amino acids. Germline lookup yields CDR1 LNHDA and CDR2 SQIVND (reference sequence). V was pared by 2 bases and J by 4 bases, with 11 bases between. CDR3 nucleotide sequence: TGTGCCAGTAGTATAAGGGCAGCAGGCTATGGCTACACCTTC. Its translation is CASSIRAAGYGYTF.

As DNA, the CDR3 is TGTGCCAGCAGCTTAGTGGGGCGGGAGACCCAGTACTTC. Amino acids: CASSLVGRETQYF. The rearrangement links TRBV11-3 to TRBJ2-5, with D perhaps TRBD1 (5 bases). Germline lookup yields CDR1 SGHNT and CDR2 YENEEA. The CDR3 runs to 13 residues. The V end was cut by 1 base, the J end by 5 bases, with 8 bases between.

Note on this clone: The junction and the germline gene differ at one end; a read error may be behind it. V gene TRBV18 combines with J gene TRBJ2-2, with D hard to call. This CDR3 spans 14 amino acids. Germline V gene lookup returns CDR1 KGHSH and CDR2 LQKENI. In nucleotides, the CDR3 is TGTGCCAGCTCTCCACCCCCTCCACCCGGGGAGCTGTTTTTT. It encodes CASSPPPPPGELFF.

This rearrangement joins TRBV4-3 to TRBJ1-4; tentative D call: TRBD1 (5 bases). The CDR3 loop spans 13 amino acids. V lost 1 base, J lost 6 bases, and 6 bases lay in between. The V gene's germline CDR1 is LGHNA and CDR2 YSLEER. The CDR3 reads CASSQVGDEKLFF. In nucleotides, the CDR3 is TGCGCCAGCAGCCAAGTAGGGGATGAAAAACTGTTTTTT.

This clone is labeled as medium-sized. The chain combines TRBV7-2 with TRBJ2-7; weak D call: TRBD2 (6 bases). The CDR3 extends over 17 amino acids. Germline CDR1 reads SGHTA; CDR2 reads FQGNSA. The V end was cut by 1 base, the J end by 3 bases, with 19 bases between. In DNA, the CDR3 is TGTGCCAGCAGCTTAGTGGCCGGGACTCTGACCGGCTACGAGCAGTACTTC. Amino acids: CASSLVAGTLTGYEQYF.

The CDR3 loop reads CASSQAGDIGNQPQHF. For the CDR3, the DNA is TGTGCCAGCAGCCAGGCCGGTGATATAGGCAATCAGCCCCAGCATTTT. The chain employs TRBV5-5 and TRBJ1-5; no definite D call. The CDR3 sequence is 16 residues long. Germline loops: CDR1 SGHKS, CDR2 YYEKEE (reference sequence). Between the trimmed V and J ends, which lost 4 bases and 2 bases, there was a span of 16 bases.

CDR3: CASSLQRNQPQHF. Here the CDR3 DNA reads TGTGCCAGCAGTTTACAGCGCAATCAGCCCCAGCATTTT. This chain links TRBV27 with TRBJ1-5; D gene ambiguous. Germline V gene sequence: CDR1 MNHEY, CDR2 SMNVEV (reference sequence). This CDR3 has 13 amino acids. Between the trimmed V and J ends, which lost 2 bases and 2 bases, there was a span of 4 bases.

The chain carries TRBV5-6 and TRBJ1-4; D gene ambiguous. The CDR3 covers 16 residues. Germline V gene sequence: CDR1 SGHDT, CDR2 YYEEEE. V lost 4 bases and J lost 0, with 13 bases in between. CDR3 region: CASSLINGATNEKLFF. Here the CDR3 DNA reads TGTGCCAGCAGCCTCATAAACGGAGCAACTAATGAAAAACTGTTTTTT.